A selection of T cell receptor beta chains follows, all from one sample in a study of blood T cell repertoires in COVID-19. This table comes from immunoSEQ multiplex PCR, and its TCRdb copy is limited to in-frame clones, with some not included. Here the sample spans under 350,000 clones, 65% to 90% being singletons. Specimen: PBMCs or T cells enriched from blood (not recorded which). These receptors were taken from a woman aged 40 to 55 with acute COVID-19. CDR3s include the opening cysteine and the closing phenylalanine or tryptophan. Fields, in order: CDR3 protein, CDR3 DNA, clone size, V gene, J gene, D gene. D genes are given only for firm matches. Clone size is given for some rows only: seen once, a few or many times, or a class if the clone is expanded.

CDR3 protein: CASSDPGLAGRNEQFF
CDR3 DNA: TGTGCCAGCAGCGACCCGGGACTAGCGGGGCGGAATGAGCAGTTCTTC
clone size: .
V gene: TRBV25-1
J gene: TRBJ2-1
D gene: TRBD2

CDR3 protein: CASSLSRSNYEQYF
CDR3 DNA: TGTGCCAGCAGTTTATCGCGGAGCAACTACGAGCAGTACTTC
clone size: .
V gene: TRBV27
J gene: TRBJ2-7
D gene: .

CDR3 protein: CASSPGRDYGYTF
CDR3 DNA: TGTGCCAGCAGTCCCGGCAGGGACTATGGCTACACCTTC
clone size: .
V gene: TRBV7-3
J gene: TRBJ1-2
D gene: .

CDR3 protein: CASSSGQGGSTDTQYF
CDR3 DNA: TGTGCCAGCAGTTCCGGACAGGGAGGGAGCACAGATACGCAGTATTTT
clone size: .
V gene: TRBV28
J gene: TRBJ2-3
D gene: .

CDR3 protein: CASSQATGGYGYTF
CDR3 DNA: TGTGCCAGCAGCCAAGCCACAGGGGGCTATGGCTACACCTTC
clone size: .
V gene: TRBV3-1/TRBV3-2
J gene: TRBJ1-2
D gene: TRBD1

CDR3 protein: CASSSLVSGGWHQPQHF
CDR3 DNA: TGTGCCAGCTCGTCTCTGGTATCCGGCGGTTGGCATCAGCCCCAGCATTTT
clone size: .
V gene: TRBV13
J gene: TRBJ1-5
D gene: .

CDR3 protein: CASSEGGGYTF
CDR3 DNA: TGTGCCAGCAGCGAAGGAGGGGGCTACACCTTC
clone size: once
V gene: TRBV6-1
J gene: TRBJ1-2
D gene: .

CDR3 protein: CASSRMTGVYGYTF
CDR3 DNA: TGTGCCAGCAGCCGCATGACAGGGGTCTATGGCTACACCTTC
clone size: .
V gene: TRBV11-2
J gene: TRBJ1-2
D gene: TRBD1

CDR3 protein: CASSPSGGSSYNEQFF
CDR3 DNA: TGTGCCAGCAGCCCTAGCGGGGGTAGCTCCTACAATGAGCAGTTCTTC
clone size: .
V gene: TRBV6-2/TRBV6-3
J gene: TRBJ2-1
D gene: TRBD2

CDR3 protein: CASSQDQGLLSGANVLTF
CDR3 DNA: TGCGCCAGCAGCCAAGATCAGGGGCTACTATCTGGGGCCAACGTCCTGACTTTC
clone size: .
V gene: TRBV4-3
J gene: TRBJ2-6
D gene: .

CDR3 protein: CASSDVRLPREQYF
CDR3 DNA: TGTGCCAGCAGTGATGTGCGATTGCCACGCGAGCAGTACTTC
clone size: .
V gene: TRBV2
J gene: TRBJ2-7
D gene: .

CDR3 protein: CASSPGGGDTGELFF
CDR3 DNA: TGTGCCAGCAGCCCGGGGGGGGGCGATACCGGGGAGCTGTTTTTT
clone size: .
V gene: TRBV11-3
J gene: TRBJ2-2
D gene: TRBD2

CDR3 protein: CASSQGLGSQETQYF
CDR3 DNA: TGTGCCAGCAGCCAGGGACTAGGCTCCCAAGAGACCCAGTACTTC
clone size: .
V gene: TRBV5-4
J gene: TRBJ2-5
D gene: TRBD2

CDR3 protein: CASSLRGYEQYF
CDR3 DNA: TGTGCCAGCAGCTTAAGGGGGTACGAGCAGTACTTC
clone size: once
V gene: TRBV7-9
J gene: TRBJ2-7
D gene: .

CDR3 protein: CASSFRGPNTEAFF
CDR3 DNA: TGTGCCAGCAGTTTCAGGGGGCCGAACACTGAAGCTTTCTTT
clone size: once
V gene: TRBV27
J gene: TRBJ1-1
D gene: TRBD1

CDR3 protein: CASRATSAAYNEQFF
CDR3 DNA: TGCGCCAGCAGGGCGACTAGCGCAGCCTACAATGAGCAGTTCTTC
clone size: .
V gene: TRBV4-3
J gene: TRBJ2-1
D gene: TRBD2

CDR3 protein: CAISLGQGDYGYTF
CDR3 DNA: TGTGCCATCAGCCTCGGACAGGGCGACTATGGCTACACCTTC
clone size: .
V gene: TRBV10-3
J gene: TRBJ1-2
D gene: TRBD1

CDR3 protein: CASSLLLMRGRGNTEAFF
CDR3 DNA: TGTGCCAGCAGCTTATTACTAATGAGGGGGCGCGGGAACACTGAAGCTTTCTTT
clone size: .
V gene: TRBV7-9
J gene: TRBJ1-1
D gene: TRBD1

CDR3 protein: CASSLRSGAPQHF
CDR3 DNA: TGTGCCAGCAGCTTAAGGTCAGGTGCGCCCCAGCATTTT
clone size: few
V gene: TRBV7-3
J gene: TRBJ1-5
D gene: .

CDR3 protein: CASSLAGDTPDTQYF
CDR3 DNA: TGCGCCAGCAGCTTAGCAGGGGACACACCAGATACGCAGTATTTT
clone size: .
V gene: TRBV5-1
J gene: TRBJ2-3
D gene: .

CDR3 protein: CAISESGEQNSPLHF
CDR3 DNA: TGTGCCATCAGTGAGTCAGGGGAACAAAATTCACCCCTCCACTTT
clone size: .
V gene: TRBV10-3
J gene: TRBJ1-6
D gene: .

CDR3 protein: CASSQGPRELSYEQYF
CDR3 DNA: TGCGCCAGCAGCCAAGGTCCCCGGGAGCTTAGCTACGAGCAGTACTTC
clone size: .
V gene: TRBV4-1
J gene: TRBJ2-7
D gene: .

CDR3 protein: CASSLPRGAPGTGELFF
CDR3 DNA: TGCGCCAGCAGCCTCCCGCGGGGCGCTCCGGGCACCGGGGAGCTGTTTTTT
clone size: .
V gene: TRBV5-1
J gene: TRBJ2-2
D gene: .

CDR3 protein: CASRAGLYGYTF
CDR3 DNA: TGTGCCAGCAGGGCGGGGCTCTATGGCTACACCTTC
clone size: once
V gene: TRBV12-3/TRBV12-4
J gene: TRBJ1-2
D gene: .

CDR3 protein: CASSLMDRSTEAFF
CDR3 DNA: TGTGCCAGCAGCTTAATGGACAGAAGCACTGAAGCTTTCTTT
clone size: .
V gene: TRBV7-2
J gene: TRBJ1-1
D gene: .